One T cell receptor (beta chain) is described in this entry. It lacks a known antigen. No quality values exist for individual bases; no much larger clone is one base distant. The CDR3 starts with the cysteine, ends with the phenylalanine, and has 13 residues. CDR3 DNA is the only sequence kept; it has 39 bases, read in frame from the first base. CDR1 and CDR2 are drawn from the germline V gene: MNHEY, SVGAGI. Trimming takes 5 bases from V and 2 bases from J, and the germline ends sit 4 bases apart. Whole blood was collected in K2EDTA tubes by collaborating institutions according to the institutions' own protocols. For TCRbeta analysis, collaborators shipped samples in one of three forms: frozen whole blood, isolated PBMCs, or DNA extracted from either of those sample types. The sample belongs to a study of blood T cell repertoires in COVID-19 (dated by TCRdb to the early 2020s). The study in broad terms: The collaborator samples originated in the United States, Italy and Spain and spanned the acute and convalescent phases of COVID-19. The samples were drawn from two sources: the first 160 participants of the ongoing ImmuneRACE study, and 1,254 subjects contributed by 6 global collaborators. The repertoires were released in a freely available public database meant as a resource for research on the immune response to SARS-CoV-2. Deeply sampled blood TCRbeta repertoires from subjects exposed to, actively infected with, or recovered from COVID-19 were included in the dataset. Where available, HLA class I and class II types were taken from metadata supplied by the sample provider and were not determined by assay-based typing. The material from the prospective study consisted of cDNA or gDNA derived from T cells, B-cell-depleted T cells, or PBMCs. Sample metadata almost always included a de-identified subject ID, COVID-19 status, age in years and sex. What the work shows at the level of the full study, not this receptor alone: The amount of clinical and demographic metadata varied by source and participant and was provided uncurated.

The immunoSEQ Assay, a bias-controlled multiplex PCR, was used to amplify TCRbeta CDR3 regions from genomic DNA. In the paper's pipeline: Within the assay, amplification of reference gene primers was used to estimate how many nucleated cells each sample contained. To quantify the absolute abundance of each unique TCRbeta CDR3 rearrangement, sequence reads were collapsed and filtered. For each sample, productive Simpson clonality was calculated as the square root of Simpson's diversity index across productive rearrangements. Not all clones reach the TCRdb copy of this immuneACCESS table, which keeps in-frame sequences only. Checked studies attribute under half of the gap to unresolved V genes and leave the rest unexplained. From that table come the V and J calls and clone size; the DNA was used to work out D and trimming. In this sample the table shows 110,000 to 150,000 clones, approximately 86% of which occur a single time. 1.5% to 2% of the sample rests with the top ten.

The chain joins TRBV6-5 to TRBJ2-6; the D gene is not confidently resolved. Source material: peripheral blood. This sequence was found in a man aged 65 to 85 with acute or convalescent COVID-19. The nucleotide sequence reads as follows: TGTGCCAGCAGTCGAGCTGGGGCCAACGTCCTGACTTTC. The translation is CASSRAGANVLTF.